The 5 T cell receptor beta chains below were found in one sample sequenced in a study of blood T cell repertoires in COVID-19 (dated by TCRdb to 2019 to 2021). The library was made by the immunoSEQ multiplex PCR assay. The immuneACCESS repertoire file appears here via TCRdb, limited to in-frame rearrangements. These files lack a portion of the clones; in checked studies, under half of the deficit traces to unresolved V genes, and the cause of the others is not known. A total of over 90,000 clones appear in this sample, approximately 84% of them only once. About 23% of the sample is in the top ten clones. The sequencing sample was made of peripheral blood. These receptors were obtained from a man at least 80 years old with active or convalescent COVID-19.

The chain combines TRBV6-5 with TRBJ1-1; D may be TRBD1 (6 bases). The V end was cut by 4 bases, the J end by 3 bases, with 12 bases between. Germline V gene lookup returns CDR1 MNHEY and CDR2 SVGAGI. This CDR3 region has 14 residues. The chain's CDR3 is CASSWQGIDTEAFF. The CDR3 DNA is TGTGCCAGCAGTTGGCAGGGGATCGACACTGAAGCTTTCTTT.

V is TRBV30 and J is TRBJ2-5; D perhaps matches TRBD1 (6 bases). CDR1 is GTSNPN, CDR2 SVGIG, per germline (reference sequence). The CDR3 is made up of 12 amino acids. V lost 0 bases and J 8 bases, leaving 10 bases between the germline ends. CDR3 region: CAWSVPRGTQYF. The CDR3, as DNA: TGTGCCTGGAGTGTTCCCAGGGGAACCCAGTACTTC.

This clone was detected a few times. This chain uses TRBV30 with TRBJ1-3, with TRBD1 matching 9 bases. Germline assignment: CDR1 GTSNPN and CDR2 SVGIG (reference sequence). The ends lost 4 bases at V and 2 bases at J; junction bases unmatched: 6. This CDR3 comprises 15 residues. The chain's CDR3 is CAWKGQGKTGNTIYF. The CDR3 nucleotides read TGTGCCTGGAAGGGACAGGGTAAAACTGGAAACACCATATATTTT.

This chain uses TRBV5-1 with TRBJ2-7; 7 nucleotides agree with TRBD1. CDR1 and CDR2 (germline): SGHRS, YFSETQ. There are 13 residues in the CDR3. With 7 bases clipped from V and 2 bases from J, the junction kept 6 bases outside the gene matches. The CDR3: CASGPGTAYEQYF. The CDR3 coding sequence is TGCGCCAGCGGACCCGGGACAGCCTACGAGCAGTACTTC.

CDR3: CASSPGSNQPQHF. The DNA for the CDR3 is TGTGCCAGCAGCCCAGGGAGCAATCAGCCCCAGCATTTT. The rearrangement uses TRBV6-6 and TRBJ1-5; weak D call: TRBD1 (5 bases). Germline V gene lookup returns CDR1 MNHNY and CDR2 SVGAGI (reference sequence). This CDR3 has 13 residues. V lost 6 bases to trimming and J lost 1 base, with 7 bases between them.